The rows below give T cell receptor beta chains drawn from one sample of a study of T cell responses to AZD1222 COVID-19 vaccine. Using immunoSEQ multiplex PCR, the repertoire was profiled, and TCRdb retains in-frame clones only, with some absent. The sample records some 150,000 clones, about 92% being singletons. Sequencing used peripheral blood, obtained on day 0 of AZD1222 vaccination. The receptors here all came from an adult in good health. Each CDR3 is given with its conserved first and last residue. A D gene is named only where the DNA matches it firmly. Only part of the rows carry a size: once, few, many, or a class if the clone is expanded.

>-|-|TRBV18|13|TRBJ2-5
TGTGCCAGCTCTACGGGATTGCAAGAGACCCAGTACTTC
CASSTGLQETQYF
>-|TRBD1|TRBV2|13|TRBJ1-2
TGTGCCAGCAATTTACAGGGGAAATATGGCTACACCTTC
CASNLQGKYGYTF
>-|TRBD1|TRBV7-8|15|TRBJ2-1
TGTGCCAGCAGCATTGGACAGGGAAGATACAATGAGCAGTTCTTC
CASSIGQGRYNEQFF
>-|TRBD2|TRBV6-1|15|TRBJ2-3
TGTGCCAGCAGTGTAGCGGGAGGGCGCGCAGATACGCAGTATTTT
CASSVAGGRADTQYF
>-|-|TRBV27|15|TRBJ2-7
TGTGCCAGCAGGTCTGGGGTCCCTTACTCCTACGAGCAGTACTTC
CASRSGVPYSYEQYF
>once|-|TRBV11-2|16|TRBJ1-3
TGTGCCAGCAGCTTAGAACGGACCACCTCTGGAAACACCATATATTTT
CASSLERTTSGNTIYF
>-|-|TRBV10-3|13|TRBJ1-4
TGTGCCATGTCTTTGGGCCCGGGGGAAAAACTGTTTTTT
CAMSLGPGEKLFF
>-|-|TRBV3-1/TRBV3-2|14|TRBJ1-1
TGTGCCAGCAGCCAAGATAATTCGGGTCGTGAAGCTTTCTTT
CASSQDNSGREAFF
>-|TRBD1|TRBV18|14|TRBJ1-6
TGTGCCAGCTCCCTCGGACAGGTTAATTCACCCCTCCACTTT
CASSLGQVNSPLHF
>once|-|TRBV4-2|14|TRBJ2-3
TGTGCCAGCAGCCCTGGGGGGAACACAGATACGCAGTATTTT
CASSPGGNTDTQYF
>-|-|TRBV5-1|16|TRBJ2-1
TGCGCCAGCAGTCCTGAGGAGGGGGGCTCCTACAATGAGCAGTTCTTC
CASSPEEGGSYNEQFF
>-|-|TRBV7-6|14|TRBJ1-1
TGTGCCAGCAGATCACAGGATGAGAGCACTGAAGCTTTCTTT
CASRSQDESTEAFF
>-|TRBD2|TRBV3-1/TRBV3-2|17|TRBJ2-1
TGTGCCAGCAGCCCGCCTCGGACTAGCGGGGGCTACAATGAGCAGTTCTTC
CASSPPRTSGGYNEQFF
>-|TRBD1|TRBV10-3|13|TRBJ1-5
TGTGCCATCAACCAGGGGGCGGATCAGCCCCAGCATTTT
CAINQGADQPQHF
>-|TRBD1|TRBV19|15|TRBJ2-1
TGTGCCAGTAGTATGTGGGACAGGGGACACAATGAGCAGTTCTTC
CASSMWDRGHNEQFF
>-|-|TRBV6-5|16|TRBJ2-2
TGTGCCAGCAGTTCCCCCTTGGGGAGAAGAACCGGGGAGCTGTTTTTT
CASSSPLGRRTGELFF
>-|-|TRBV5-1|14|TRBJ1-1
TGCGCCAGCAGCTTACAGGGCCAGAACACTGAAGCTTTCTTT
CASSLQGQNTEAFF
>-|-|TRBV4-2|14|TRBJ1-4
TGTGCCAGCAGCCAGGGGGAGGCTAATGAAAAACTGTTTTTT
CASSQGEANEKLFF
>once|TRBD1|TRBV5-1|17|TRBJ1-2
TGCGCCAGCAGCTTCGGGGGAACAGGGGGCGCTAAGGATGGCTACACCTTC
CASSFGGTGGAKDGYTF
>once|-|TRBV19|16|TRBJ2-2
TGTGCCAGTACCCTGGGGTGGGGGACGGGCACCGGGGAGCTGTTTTTT
CASTLGWGTGTGELFF
>-|-|TRBV21-1|16|TRBJ2-3
TGTGCCAGCAGCCGACTAGCGGGGGGTCCCACAGATACGCAGTATTTT
CASSRLAGGPTDTQYF
>-|TRBD2|TRBV5-1|16|TRBJ2-2
TGCGCCAGCAGCTTAAGCGGGGGGGCCTACACCGGGGAGCTGTTTTTT
CASSLSGGAYTGELFF